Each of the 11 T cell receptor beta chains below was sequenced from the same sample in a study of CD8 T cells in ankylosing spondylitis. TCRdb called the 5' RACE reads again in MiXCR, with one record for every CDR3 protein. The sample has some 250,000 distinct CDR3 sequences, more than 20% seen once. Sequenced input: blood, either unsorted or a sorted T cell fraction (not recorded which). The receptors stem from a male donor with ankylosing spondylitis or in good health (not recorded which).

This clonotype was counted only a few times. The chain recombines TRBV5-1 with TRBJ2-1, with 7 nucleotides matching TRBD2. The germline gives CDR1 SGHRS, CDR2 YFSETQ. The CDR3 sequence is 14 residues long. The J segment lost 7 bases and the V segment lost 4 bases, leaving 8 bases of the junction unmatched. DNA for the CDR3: TGCGCCAGCAGCCCCGGACTAGAATCGAATGAGCAGTTCTTC. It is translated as CASSPGLESNEQFF.

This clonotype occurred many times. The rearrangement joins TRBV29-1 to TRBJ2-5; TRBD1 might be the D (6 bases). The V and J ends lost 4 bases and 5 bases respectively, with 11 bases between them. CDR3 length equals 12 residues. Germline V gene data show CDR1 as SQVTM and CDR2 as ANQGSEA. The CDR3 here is CSVVRGQETQYF. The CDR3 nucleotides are TGCAGCGTTGTACGAGGACAGGAGACCCAGTACTTC. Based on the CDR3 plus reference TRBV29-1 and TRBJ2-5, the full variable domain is SAVISQKPSRDICQRGTSLTIQCQVDSQVTMMFWYRQQPGQSLTLIATANQGSEATYESGFVIDKFPISRPNLTFSTLTVSNMSPEDSSIYLCSVVRGQETQYFGPGTRLLVL.

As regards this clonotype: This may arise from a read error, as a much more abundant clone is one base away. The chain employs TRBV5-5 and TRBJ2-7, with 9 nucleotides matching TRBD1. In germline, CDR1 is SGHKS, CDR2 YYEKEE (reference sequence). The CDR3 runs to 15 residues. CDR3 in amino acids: CASTLLTGGPYEQYF. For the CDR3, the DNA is TGTGCCAGCACCTTGTTGACAGGGGGTCCCTACGAGCAGTACTTC.

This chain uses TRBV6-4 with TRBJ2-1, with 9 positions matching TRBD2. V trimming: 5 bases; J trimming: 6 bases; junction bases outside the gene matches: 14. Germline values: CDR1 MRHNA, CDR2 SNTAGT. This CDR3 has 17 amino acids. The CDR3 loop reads CASSRQNSGTSSNEQFF. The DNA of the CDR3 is TGTGCCAGCAGTCGACAAAACTCGGGGACTAGCAGCAATGAGCAGTTCTTC.

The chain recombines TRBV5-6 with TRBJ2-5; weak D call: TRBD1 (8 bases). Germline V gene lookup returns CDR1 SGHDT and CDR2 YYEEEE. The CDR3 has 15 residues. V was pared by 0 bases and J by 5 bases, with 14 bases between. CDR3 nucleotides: TGTGCCAGCAGCTTGGGGACAGGGCGGGGGGAGACCCAGTACTTC. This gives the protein CASSLGTGRGETQYF.

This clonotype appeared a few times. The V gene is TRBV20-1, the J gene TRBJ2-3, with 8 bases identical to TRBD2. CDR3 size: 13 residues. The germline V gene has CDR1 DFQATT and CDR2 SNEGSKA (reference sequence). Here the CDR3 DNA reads TGCAGCGTCGCGACTAGCGGCACAGATACGCAGTATTTT. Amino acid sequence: CSVATSGTDTQYF.

The DNA of the CDR3 is TGTGCCAGCAGATGGTGGGCCAGCACAGATACGCAGTATTTT. It translates to CASRWWASTDTQYF. The chain combines TRBV2 with TRBJ2-3, with unresolved D. This CDR3 region has 14 residues. Trimming took 6 bases from V and 0 from J, leaving 10 bases between them. The germline gives CDR1 SNHLY, CDR2 FYNNEI.

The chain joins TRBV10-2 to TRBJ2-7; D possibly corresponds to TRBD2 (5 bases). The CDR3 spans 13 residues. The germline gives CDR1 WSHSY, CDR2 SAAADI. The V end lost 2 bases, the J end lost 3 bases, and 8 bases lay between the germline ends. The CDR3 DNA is TGCGCCAGCAGTGAGGTACTAGACTACGAGCAGTACTTC. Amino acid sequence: CASSEVLDYEQYF.

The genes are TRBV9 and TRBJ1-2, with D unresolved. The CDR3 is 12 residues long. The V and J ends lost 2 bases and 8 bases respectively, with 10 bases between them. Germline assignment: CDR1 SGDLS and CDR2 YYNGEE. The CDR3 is CASSVLGRGYTF. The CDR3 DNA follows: TGTGCCAGCAGCGTCCTGGGTCGGGGCTACACCTTC.

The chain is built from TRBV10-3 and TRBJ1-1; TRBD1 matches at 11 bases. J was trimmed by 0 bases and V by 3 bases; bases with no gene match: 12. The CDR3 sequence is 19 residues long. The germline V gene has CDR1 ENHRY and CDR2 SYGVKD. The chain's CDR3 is CAISEFGTGGMAMNTEAFF. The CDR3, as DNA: TGTGCCATCAGTGAATTCGGGACAGGGGGGATGGCAATGAACACTGAAGCTTTCTTT.

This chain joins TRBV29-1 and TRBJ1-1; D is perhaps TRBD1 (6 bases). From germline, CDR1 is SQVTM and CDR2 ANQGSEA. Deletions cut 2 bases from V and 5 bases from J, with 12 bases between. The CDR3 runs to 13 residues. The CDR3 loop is CSVESPGATEAFF. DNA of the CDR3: TGCAGCGTTGAATCCCCAGGGGCGACTGAAGCTTTCTTT.